This TCR beta chain was recorded in a study of cytomegalovirus exposure and HLA in healthy donors. General study results and limits: A reported reduction in N-insertions relative to the 666-donor mean was seen in an Asian-associated ancestry cluster in a later analysis.

This clone was observed once. The antigen is not known. The study ran its PCR with 60 Vbeta and 13 Jbeta primers. TCRdb keeps only in-frame clones here, not all; method: immunoSEQ multiplex PCR. The table lists 150,000 or so clones, around 81% of them singletons, with around 5.2% in the top ten. This clonotype originated in a woman in her thirties or forties in good health and CMV-seropositive. Sequenced sample: PBMCs.

The CDR3 region is CASSLAASGPQETQYF. The CDR3 DNA follows: TGCGCCAGCAGCTTGGCAGCTAGCGGGCCACAAGAGACCCAGTACTTC. The V and J genes are TRBV5-1 and TRBJ2-5; 8 positions agree with TRBD2. The CDR3 is 16 amino acids. V was pared by 0 bases and J by 2 bases, with 6 bases of the junction left unmatched. Germline loops: CDR1 SGHRS, CDR2 YFSETQ.